This T cell receptor beta chain was recorded in a study of vaccination and CD4 T cells after COVID-19. For the study at large: Two mRNA vaccine doses were given, either BNT162b2 or mRNA-1273. Stimulation of the cells used overlapping spike peptide pools from SARS-CoV-2 and from the common cold coronaviruses HCoV-NL63, HCoV-OC43 and HCoV-229E. General study points: Spike mono-reactivity was evident in 304 of the 307 vaccine-specific clones derived from convalescent patients. Of the reactive clones in convalescent patients, a median roughly 86% showed up only post-vaccination.

Treatment in this sample: roughly 10-day PBMC culture with coronavirus spike peptide pools or control peptides (ViraFEST assay). Harvesting of the unexposed donor's CD4+ T cells predated the COVID-19 pandemic (2011-2018). Cultured CD4+ T cells had their DNA profiled by the Oncomine TCR Beta short-read assay. TCRdb reprocessed the PCR reads via MiXCR and lists one record per CDR3 protein. The data show around 8,000 distinct CDR3 sequences, roughly 40% seen once. After removal of 3 bases from V and 2 bases from J, the junction contained 7 bases not matched to a gene. Germline V gives CDR1 LGHDT, CDR2 YNNKEL (reference sequence). This CDR3 is 16 amino acids long. This clonotype was counted once. The antigen remains unidentified.

The source material was CD4+ T cells from blood, cultured in vitro. This chain links TRBV3-1 with TRBJ2-3; 8 nucleotides agree with TRBD2. The source is a human donor in good health. The CDR3 region is CASSHLPAGVTDTQYF. The CDR3 region has the DNA TGTGCCAGCAGCCACCTACCAGCGGGGGTCACAGATACGCAGTATTTT.